The 5 T cell receptor beta chains below come from one sample, sequenced in a study of blood T cell repertoires in COVID-19. Method: immunoSEQ multiplex PCR; TCRdb's copy keeps in-frame clones and lacks some. The repertoire holds about 76,000 clones, with 82% as singletons. The sequenced material came from peripheral blood. The origin of the receptors is a human donor in a cohort sampled during active COVID-19.

The chain has TRBV27 and TRBJ2-5; TRBD2 might be the D (5 bases). Germline loops: CDR1 MNHEY, CDR2 SMNVEV (reference sequence). V was pared by 4 bases and J by 6 bases, with 9 bases between. The CDR3 loop spans 12 amino acids. CDR3 in amino acids: CASSSPGKTQYF. The DNA of the CDR3 is TGTGCCAGCAGTTCCCCCGGGAAGACCCAGTACTTC.

In this sample, this clone turned up a few times. This chain joins TRBV7-9 and TRBJ1-6, with 7 bases aligning to TRBD1. The V gene's germline CDR1 is SEHNR and CDR2 FQNEAQ (reference sequence). The length of the CDR3 is 15 residues. The junction had 10 bases not matched to a gene; V was cut back by 5 bases and J by 9 bases. The CDR3: CASSNPETGSSPLHF. DNA of the CDR3: TGTGCCAGCAGCAACCCGGAGACAGGGAGTTCACCCCTCCACTTT.

The chain couples TRBV19 to TRBJ2-2; the match to TRBD1 covers 8 bases. Germline trimming cut 5 bases from V and 6 bases from J; bases unmatched to any gene: 2. The CDR3 consists of 13 residues. Germline lookup yields CDR1 LNHDA and CDR2 SQIVND (reference sequence). CDR3 sequence (DNA): TGTGCCAGTAGTGACAGGGGATCCGGGGAGCTGTTTTTT. This codes for CASSDRGSGELFF.

This clone was counted a single time. This sequence joins TRBV19 and TRBJ1-3; no clear D. V was cut by 4 bases and J by 4 bases, with 5 bases left in between. Germline V gives CDR1 LNHDA, CDR2 SQIVND (reference sequence). The CDR3 loop spans 12 amino acids. The CDR3 DNA reads as TGTGCCAGTAGTACTGCGGGAAACACCATATATTTT. It codes for CASSTAGNTIYF.

The chain is built from TRBV19 and TRBJ1-2; 7 positions agree with TRBD1. Germline CDR1 and CDR2: LNHDA and SQIVND (reference sequence). Trimming at V came to 3 bases and at J to 4 bases, leaving 14 bases not matched to a gene. The CDR3 sequence is 17 residues long. Written as DNA, the CDR3 is TGTGCCAGTAGTATTGGGTTTGAGGGGGCGCTGATCTATGGCTACACCTTC. Protein product: CASSIGFEGALIYGYTF.